A selection of T cell receptor beta chains follows, all from one sample in a study of cytomegalovirus exposure and HLA in healthy donors. Repertoires were generated with immunoSEQ multiplex PCR, while TCRdb's copy carries only in-frame clones and drops some. This sample has approximately 190,000 clones; roughly nine tenths occur once, and the top ten carry under 1.2%. The material sequenced was PBMCs. The source is a boy aged 2 to 10 in good health and CMV-seronegative. The CDR3 runs from the conserved cysteine through the conserved F or W. Each record gives: J gene, V gene, clone size, D gene, CDR3 DNA, CDR3 protein. A D gene is named only where the DNA matches it firmly. Size is stated for part of the rows, as once, few or many counts, or as a class when the clone is expanded.

>TRBJ1-4|TRBV4-1|-|-
TGCGCCAGCAGCCACCAAAACAGGGTTCCGGGCCGTGAAAAACTGTTTTTT
CASSHQNRVPGREKLFF
>TRBJ2-3|TRBV5-1|-|-
TGCGCCAGCAGCTTCGGGACTGTCCCTAGCACAGATACGCAGTATTTT
CASSFGTVPSTDTQYF
>TRBJ2-5|TRBV30|-|-
TGTGCCTGGAGCGAAACTAGCAGGGAGACCCAGTACTTC
CAWSETSRETQYF
>TRBJ2-4|TRBV7-2|once|-
TGTGCCAGCAGCTTAGAGAGTAGCGCCGGCATTCAGTACTTC
CASSLESSAGIQYF
>TRBJ1-5|TRBV19|-|-
TGTGCCAGTAGTACCCGGCCGGGGGAGCCCCAGCATTTT
CASSTRPGEPQHF
>TRBJ2-5|TRBV6-5|-|-
TGTGCCAGCAGTCTCCGGACACCCCAAGAGACCCAGTACTTC
CASSLRTPQETQYF
>TRBJ2-1|TRBV5-4|-|TRBD2
TGTGCCAGCAGCTTGTCACTAGCGGGAGTCAATGAGCAGTTCTTC
CASSLSLAGVNEQFF
>TRBJ2-1|TRBV7-3|once|TRBD2
TGTGCCAGCAGCTTGCGACTAGCGGGGGCGACCGAGCAGTTCTTC
CASSLRLAGATEQFF
>TRBJ2-7|TRBV19|-|TRBD2
TGTGCCAGTTCTGTAAGGGCGGGAGCTTACGAGCAGTACTTC
CASSVRAGAYEQYF
>TRBJ2-7|TRBV15|once|TRBD1
TGTGCCACCAGCAGGATCCCCCCCCGACAGGGGAGGTCCTACGAGCAGTACTTC
CATSRIPPRQGRSYEQYF
>TRBJ2-2|TRBV28|once|-
TGTGCCAGCACCCTTTTCCGGACCGGGGAGCTGTTTTTT
CASTLFRTGELFF
>TRBJ2-5|TRBV5-1|-|-
TGCGCCAGCAGCTTGAGCCAGGCCCCAGTTGCGGGAGAGACCCAGTACTTC
CASSLSQAPVAGETQYF
>TRBJ2-3|TRBV30|-|-
TGTGCCTGGAGTGTGGGGCAGGGAACAGATACGCAGTATTTT
CAWSVGQGTDTQYF
>TRBJ2-3|TRBV7-8|-|-
TGTGCCAGCAGCTTAGTTGTAACAGGGAGAGATACGCAGTATTTT
CASSLVVTGRDTQYF
>TRBJ1-2|TRBV19|-|-
TGTGCCAGTACCCGTGGCGGATTCTATGGCTACACCTTC
CASTRGGFYGYTF
>TRBJ2-3|TRBV2|-|TRBD2
TGTTTAACATATGAAACGGGGGGATACACAGATACGCAGTATTTT
CLTYETGGYTDTQYF
>TRBJ1-6|TRBV19|once|-
TGTGCCAGTAGTATCACGGGGAATTCACCCCTCCACTTT
CASSITGNSPLHF
>TRBJ1-5|TRBV30|-|TRBD1
TGTGCCTGGAGACGACAGGGAAATGGGGATCAGCCCCAGCATTTT
CAWRRQGNGDQPQHF
>TRBJ2-7|TRBV29-1|-|TRBD1
TGCAGCGCTACCATGACGTCTACAGGGGTCGAGCAGTACTTC
CSATMTSTGVEQYF
>TRBJ2-3|TRBV5-1|-|-
TGCGCCAGCAGCTCCGTAGCAGCAAGCACAGATACGCAGTATTTT
CASSSVAASTDTQYF
>TRBJ2-7|TRBV9|-|TRBD2
TGTGCCAGCAGCCCTACCATACGACCTAGCGGGAGCTCCTACGAGCAGTACTTC
CASSPTIRPSGSSYEQYF
>TRBJ2-1|TRBV27|-|TRBD1
TGTGCCAGCAGTCCGTCGGGACAGGGCTCCTACAATGAGCAGTTCTTC
CASSPSGQGSYNEQFF
>TRBJ2-7|TRBV5-1|-|-
TGCGCCAGCAGCTTGGAACAGGGCGCGCAGTACTTC
CASSLEQGAQYF
>TRBJ1-2|TRBV5-4|-|-
TGTGCCAGCGGCGGAGGGCCCTACGACTATGGCTACACCTTC
CASGGGPYDYGYTF
>TRBJ1-3|TRBV6-6|-|-
TGTGCCAGCAGTACTAGACAGGCACCCTCTGGAAACACCATATATTTT
CASSTRQAPSGNTIYF
>TRBJ2-5|TRBV6-6|-|TRBD1
TGTGCCAGCGCGGGTTCAACAGGGGGCCGTAGGACCCAGTACTTC
CASAGSTGGRRTQYF
>TRBJ1-4|TRBV28|-|-
TGTGCCAGCCAAGAGAGGAGGTACTTAAATGAAAAACTGTTTTTT
CASQERRYLNEKLFF
>TRBJ2-7|TRBV6-1|once|TRBD2
TGTGCCGCGAGGACTAGCGGCTCGTACGAGCAGTACTTC
CAARTSGSYEQYF
>TRBJ1-1|TRBV29-1|-|-
TGCAGCGGTTGGGGAGGGGGTCCCACCAACACTGAAGCTTTCTTT
CSGWGGGPTNTEAFF
>TRBJ2-5|TRBV6-5|-|-
TGTGCCAGCAGTTACAGGGGCCCCCCAGAGACCCAGTACTTC
CASSYRGPPETQYF
>TRBJ2-1|TRBV7-9|-|TRBD2
TGTGCCAGCAGCTTAACTAGCGGGAGTTATGCTGAGCAGTTCTTC
CASSLTSGSYAEQFF